A selection of T cell receptor beta chains follows, all from one sample in a study. From the 5' RACE reads, TCRdb called clonotypes with MiXCR, one entry per CDR3 protein. The table records approximately 47,000 distinct CDR3 sequences, roughly 28% of them present only once. Sequencing was performed on naive CD4+ T cells sorted from blood. These receptors were taken from a female donor with breast cancer. Each CDR3 is given with its conserved first and last residue. The order of the fields is D gene, clone size, V gene, J gene, CDR3 length, CDR3 protein, CDR3 DNA. D genes are given only for firm matches. Clone size is not always given. Where it is, it says once, few, many or a class for expanded clones.

>.|.|TRBV6-1|TRBJ2-1|12
CASNDLRNEQFF
TGTGCCAGCAATGATCTAAGAAATGAGCAGTTCTTC
>.|few|TRBV12-3/TRBV12-4|TRBJ1-3|17
CASSFIDLWDSGNTIYF
TGTGCCAGCAGTTTTATTGATTTGTGGGACTCTGGAAACACCATATATTTT
>TRBD2|few|TRBV20-1|TRBJ2-5|17
CSAQSGTSGRAKKTQYF
TGCAGTGCTCAATCCGGGACTAGCGGGAGGGCCAAGAAGACCCAGTACTTC
>TRBD1|few|TRBV10-3|TRBJ2-7|12
CAISPDRGEQYF
TGTGCCATCAGTCCGGACAGGGGTGAGCAGTACTTC
>TRBD1|many|TRBV29-1|TRBJ2-7|14
CSVEVQGAMDEQYF
TGCAGCGTTGAGGTCCAGGGGGCAATGGACGAGCAGTACTTC
>.|.|TRBV20-1|TRBJ1-2|14
CSETMIRRSYGYTF
TGCAGTGAAACGATGATCCGGCGCTCCTATGGCTACACCTTC
>TRBD1|.|TRBV12-3/TRBV12-4|TRBJ2-3|14
CASSPGDRRDTQYF
TGTGCCAGCAGCCCTGGGGACAGGCGAGATACGCAGTATTTT
>.|.|TRBV9|TRBJ2-1|12
CASSPSTGEQFF
TGTGCCAGCAGCCCATCTACAGGGGAGCAGTTCTTC
>.|.|TRBV6-1|TRBJ2-7|12
CASSLYSYEQYF
TGTGCCAGCAGCCTCTACTCCTACGAGCAGTACTTC
>.|few|TRBV12-3/TRBV12-4|TRBJ1-1|15
CASSLSGGLTTEAFF
TGTGCCAGCAGTTTGAGTGGGGGCCTCACCACTGAAGCTTTCTTT
>TRBD1|few|TRBV20-1|TRBJ2-1|18
CSAFSNQGTGKTYNEQFF
TGCAGTGCTTTTTCCAACCAAGGGACAGGAAAAACCTACAATGAGCAGTTCTTC
>.|few|TRBV12-3/TRBV12-4|TRBJ1-1|13
CASSKTVNTEAFF
TGTGCCAGCAGTAAGACAGTGAACACTGAAGCTTTCTTT
>.|few|TRBV9|TRBJ2-2|13
CASTRGRTGELFF
TGTGCCAGCACCAGAGGCAGGACCGGGGAGCTGTTTTTT
>.|.|TRBV20-1|TRBJ1-2|14
CSARGVGGNYGYTF
TGCAGTGCTAGGGGGGTAGGGGGAAACTATGGCTACACCTTC
>TRBD2|.|TRBV7-9|TRBJ2-1|16
CASSLSLAGAVNEQFF
TGTGCCAGCAGCTTATCCCTAGCGGGGGCGGTCAATGAGCAGTTCTTC
>.|many|TRBV5-1|TRBJ1-2|13
CASSPTDSYGYTF
TGCGCCAGCAGCCCGACAGACTCCTATGGCTACACCTTC
>TRBD1|.|TRBV2|TRBJ2-7|13
CASGGQGSYEQYF
TGTGCCAGCGGGGGACAGGGCTCCTACGAGCAGTACTTC
>TRBD1|.|TRBV29-1|TRBJ2-2|13
CSVGQGISGELFF
TGCAGCGTTGGACAGGGTATCTCCGGGGAGCTGTTTTTT
>.|.|TRBV6-5|TRBJ2-5|16
CASSLGAVIPQETQYF
TGTGCCAGCAGTTTAGGAGCCGTAATACCCCAAGAGACCCAGTACTTC